What follows are 3 T cell receptor beta chains derived from one specimen sequenced in a study of cytomegalovirus exposure and HLA in healthy donors. 13 Jbeta primers and 60 Vbeta primers were used for the PCR. Here immunoSEQ multiplex PCR was the method, and the copy in TCRdb shows in-frame clones only, minus some. The table has around 130,000 clones, more than 60% seen once. The sample comprised PBMCs. These receptors were taken from a woman aged 55-75 years in good health and CMV-seronegative.

J is TRBJ2-5 and V is TRBV2; 12 bases match TRBD2. This CDR3 comprises 18 residues. Per the germline V gene, CDR1 is SNHLY and CDR2 is FYNNEI. Trimming took 7 bases from V and 2 from J; bases not matched to a gene: 14. DNA for the CDR3: TGTGCCAGCACCCCCTCCAGGAGACTAGCGGGGGCACAAGAGACCCAGTACTTC. Translated: CASTPSRRLAGAQETQYF.

The rearrangement uses TRBV6-1 and TRBJ2-7, with 11 bases fitting TRBD2. The trim removed 5 bases at V and 4 bases at J, leaving 7 bases unmatched. Germline CDR1 MNHNS, CDR2 SASEGT. This CDR3 has 15 residues. CDR3 nucleotides: TGTGCCAGCAGTTTACTAGCGGGAGCGGGGTACGAGCAGTACTTC. Its protein is CASSLLAGAGYEQYF.

The V and J genes are TRBV9 and TRBJ2-5, with 14 bases that match TRBD2. Losses at the gene ends were 4 bases for V and 4 bases for J; bases not matched to a gene: 21. Germline lookup yields CDR1 SGDLS and CDR2 YYNGEE. The CDR3 has 21 amino acids. CDR3: CASSSSPGRLAGGPRSETQYF. CDR3 coding DNA: TGTGCCAGCAGCTCATCCCCGGGGAGACTAGCGGGGGGGCCAAGATCAGAGACCCAGTACTTC.